Listed here are 19 T cell receptor beta chains from one sample, sequenced in a study of blood T cell repertoires in COVID-19. Using immunoSEQ multiplex PCR, the repertoire was profiled, and TCRdb retains in-frame clones only, with some absent. Among about 38,000 clones listed, 87% were seen once. The sequenced sample was peripheral blood. The receptors shown here come from a human donor in a cohort sampled during active COVID-19.

The rearrangement uses TRBV28 and TRBJ2-1; D might be TRBD2 (6 bases). The CDR3 runs to 14 residues. CDR1 MDHEN and CDR2 SYDVKM come from the germline V gene. Trimming removed 5 bases at V and 3 bases at J, with 11 bases between. The CDR3 DNA sequence: TGTGCCAGCAGTCCCCCGGGACTCTACAATGAGCAGTTCTTC. As protein: CASSPPGLYNEQFF. The full variable domain, completed using reference TRBV28 and TRBJ2-1, is DVKVTQSSRYLVKRTGEKVFLECVQDMDHENMFWYRQDPGLGLRLIYFSYDVKMKEKGDIPEGYSVSREKKERFSLILESASTNQTSMYLCASSPPGLYNEQFFGPGTRLTVL.

The genes are TRBV30 and TRBJ2-7; 12 nucleotides line up with TRBD2. CDR1 is GTSNPN, CDR2 SVGIG, per germline (reference sequence). The trim removed 4 bases at V and 5 bases at J, leaving 0 bases unmatched. There are 12 residues in the CDR3. CDR3 DNA: TGTGCCTGGACTAGCGGGGGGGACGAGCAGTACTTC. It specifies CAWTSGGDEQYF.

The chain carries TRBV28 and TRBJ2-2, with D possibly being TRBD1 (5 bases). V lost 6 bases and J lost 3, with 11 bases in between. CDR3 length: 14 amino acids. CDR1 and CDR2 (germline): MDHEN, SYDVKM. DNA of the CDR3: TGTGCCAGCAGCCATCCGACAGACACCGGGGAGCTGTTTTTT. Its protein is CASSHPTDTGELFF.

The sample holds one count of this clone. The chain carries TRBV15 and TRBJ2-7; 9 bases align to TRBD2. V trimming: 0 bases; J trimming: 4 bases; junction bases outside the gene matches: 4. This CDR3 has 15 residues. CDR1 is LNHNV and CDR2 is YYDKDF in the germline V gene (reference sequence). The CDR3 protein is CATSRDSGGEYEQYF. The CDR3 DNA is TGTGCCACCAGCAGAGATAGCGGGGGAGAATACGAGCAGTACTTC.

The chain uses TRBV21-1 and TRBJ2-5; the table's TRBD2 call for D was not verified on the DNA. TRBV21-1 is a pseudogene locus. This CDR3 is 16 amino acids long. In DNA form, the CDR3 reads TGTGCCAGCAGCAAACCGGGACTAGCGGGGGTGGAGACCCAGTACTTC. It yields the protein CASSKPGLAGVETQYF.

The V gene is TRBV12-1, the J gene TRBJ1-1; the DNA was not compared with TRBD1, the D call given in the table. TRBV12-1 is listed as a pseudogene. This CDR3 comprises 17 residues. The CDR3 reads CASTASCLGQLNTEAFF. CDR3 coding DNA: TGTGCCAGCACCGCGTCCTGTTTGGGACAGTTGAACACTGAAGCTTTCTTT.

V and J are TRBV19 and TRBJ2-7; perhaps TRBD1 as D (6 bases). The germline CDR1 and CDR2 sequences are LNHDA and SQIVND (reference sequence). This CDR3 has 15 amino acids. V was shortened by 5 bases and J by 2 bases, with 16 bases between the two germline ends. The CDR3 sequence is CASSLDRTLTYEQYF. Here the CDR3 DNA reads TGTGCCAGTAGTCTCGACAGGACACTAACCTACGAGCAGTACTTC.

The chain recombines TRBV2 with TRBJ1-1; TRBD1 is a possible D gene (5 bases). Germline CDR1 and CDR2: SNHLY and FYNNEI. Trimming removed 6 bases from V and 1 base from J, with 12 bases in between. The CDR3 sequence is 14 residues long. CDR3: CASRVGQGNTEAFF. In DNA form, the CDR3 reads TGTGCCAGCAGGGTGGGTCAGGGGAACACTGAAGCTTTCTTT.

V and J are TRBV5-1 and TRBJ1-2, with D possibly being TRBD1 (6 bases). V was shortened by 0 bases and J by 2 bases, with 11 bases between the two germline ends. Germline V gene data show CDR1 as SGHRS and CDR2 as YFSETQ. This CDR3 is 15 amino acids long. The CDR3 is CASSLEQGANYGYTF. In DNA form, the CDR3 reads TGCGCCAGCAGCTTGGAACAGGGCGCAAACTATGGCTACACCTTC. The full variable domain, completed using reference TRBV5-1 and TRBJ1-2, is KAGVTQTPRYLIKTRGQQVTLSCSPISGHRSVSWYQQTPGQGLQFLFEYFSETQRNKGNFPGRFSGRQFSNSRSEMNVSTLELGDSALYLCASSLEQGANYGYTFGSGTRLTVV.

The CDR3 loop reads CATERQGAADTQYF. In DNA, the CDR3 is TGTGCCACCGAGAGACAGGGGGCAGCAGATACGCAGTATTTT. The J gene is TRBJ2-3, the V gene TRBV6-5; the match to TRBD1 covers 10 bases. The junction had 8 bases not matched to a gene; V was cut back by 10 bases and J by 4 bases. CDR1 and CDR2 from the germline V gene are MNHEY and SVGAGI. The CDR3 covers 14 residues.

The rearrangement joins TRBV9 to TRBJ2-7, with 9 bases fitting TRBD1. CDR1 and CDR2 from the germline V gene are SGDLS and YYNGEE. V lost 3 bases and J lost 2; bases outside the gene matches: 9. The CDR3 has 16 amino acids. CDR3 region: CASSARGTGGTYEQYF. CDR3 DNA: TGTGCCAGCAGCGCTCGAGGCACAGGGGGCACCTACGAGCAGTACTTC.

V usage is TRBV5-1 and J usage is TRBJ2-3; no clear D gene. Germline-derived CDR1 and CDR2 are SGHRS and YFSETQ. The CDR3 sequence is 14 residues long. V lost 5 bases to trimming and J lost 2 bases, with 12 bases between them. The CDR3 sequence is CASRIFTDTDTQYF. As DNA, the CDR3 is TGCGCCAGCAGGATTTTTACTGACACAGATACGCAGTATTTT.

The genes are TRBV11-2 and TRBJ1-1, with D uncertain. The CDR3 has 14 amino acids. Germline V gene data show CDR1 as SGHAT and CDR2 as FQNNGV. Deletions cut 5 bases from V and 1 base from J, with 11 bases between. The CDR3 region is CASSLFTANTEAFF. CDR3 sequence (DNA): TGTGCCAGCAGCCTGTTTACAGCGAACACTGAAGCTTTCTTT.

V and J are TRBV10-3 and TRBJ2-1; D is possibly TRBD2 (5 bases). Germline V gives CDR1 ENHRY, CDR2 SYGVKD. V was shortened by 6 bases and J by 10 bases, with 13 bases between the two germline ends. The CDR3 runs 12 residues. The CDR3 region has the DNA TGTGCCATCAGCCCTGGGGTAGCGGAGCAGTTCTTC. Its translation: CAISPGVAEQFF.

The CDR3 sequence: CASSLSGLLSYEQYF. The CDR3 DNA reads as TGCGCCAGCAGCTTGTCGGGACTACTCTCCTACGAGCAGTACTTC. V and J are TRBV5-1 and TRBJ2-7, with TRBD2 matching over 7 bases. The V and J ends lost 1 base and 0 bases, in that order; junction bases with no gene match: 4. CDR1 is SGHRS, CDR2 YFSETQ, per germline. This CDR3 contains 15 residues. The complete variable domain, with remaining parts taken from reference TRBV5-1 and TRBJ2-7, reads KAGVTQTPRYLIKTRGQQVTLSCSPISGHRSVSWYQQTPGQGLQFLFEYFSETQRNKGNFPGRFSGRQFSNSRSEMNVSTLELGDSALYLCASSLSGLLSYEQYFGPGTRLTVT.

This clone has only one observation. The rearrangement joins TRBV5-1 to TRBJ2-1, with TRBD2 identical over 11 bases. V was clipped by 0 bases and J by 0 bases; unmatched bases: 5. Germline V gene sequence: CDR1 SGHRS, CDR2 YFSETQ. This CDR3 has 18 residues. CDR3 residues: CASSLGLAGLSSYNEQFF. DNA for the CDR3: TGCGCCAGCAGCTTGGGACTAGCGGGGCTCAGCTCCTACAATGAGCAGTTCTTC.

The rearrangement joins TRBV7-9 to TRBJ2-3, with 11 bases lining up with TRBD2. J gave up 4 bases and V 5 bases, and 5 bases lay outside the gene matches. The CDR3 runs 15 residues. CDR1 is SEHNR and CDR2 is FQNEAQ in the germline V gene (reference sequence). CDR3 region: CASSPLAGAADTQYF. The CDR3 nucleotides read TGTGCCAGCAGCCCACTAGCGGGAGCCGCAGATACGCAGTATTTT. Looking up the rest from reference TRBV7-9 and TRBJ2-3 gives the full variable domain: DTGVSQNPRHKITKRGQNVTFRCDPISEHNRLYWYRQTLGQGPEFLTYFQNEAQLEKSRLLSDRFSAERPKGSFSTLEIQRTEQGDSAMYLCASSPLAGAADTQYFGPGTRLTVL.

This clone was seen a few times. This rearrangement joins TRBV4-1 to TRBJ2-4; 7 bases fit TRBD2. V lost 1 base, J lost 6 bases, and 9 bases stayed unmatched. The length of the CDR3 is 16 residues. Germline V gives CDR1 MGHRA, CDR2 YSYEKL. The CDR3 nucleotides read TGCGCCAGCAGCCAAGTCCGGGGGGATGGGAGAAACATTCAGTACTTC. Its protein product is CASSQVRGDGRNIQYF.

In its sample, this clone was seen a few times. This CDR3 is CATSRPGQRLLQETQYF. The CDR3 region has the DNA TGTGCCACCAGCAGACCAGGACAGAGGCTACTCCAAGAGACCCAGTACTTC. The chain is built from TRBV15 and TRBJ2-5, with TRBD1 as a possible D gene (6 bases). V was clipped by 2 bases and J by 1 base, with 17 bases between them. This CDR3 has 17 residues. Germline loops: CDR1 LNHNV, CDR2 YYDKDF (reference sequence).